The clone carrying this T cell receptor beta chain was seen a few times. Its target is not known. 13 Jbeta primers and 60 Vbeta primers were used for the PCR. Assay used: immunoSEQ multiplex PCR; TCRdb lists only in-frame clones, some missing. The table records 200,000 to 250,000 clones, 60% to 80% of them present only once. The data belong to a study of cytomegalovirus exposure and HLA in healthy donors. On the study more broadly: Among roughly 180 million T cells, an earlier analysis found 90 million to 130 million unique TCR beta sequences.

General observations from the study: A later analysis associated 16,000 or so TCR beta sequences with HLA alleles at a 0.05 false discovery rate.

V shed 6 bases, J shed 10 bases, and the junction held 9 bases outside the gene matches. This CDR3 comprises 14 residues. The germline V gene has CDR1 MNHEY and CDR2 SVGAGI. The sample consisted of PBMCs. The receptor's source is a man aged 18 to 30 in good health and CMV-seronegative. The V and J genes are TRBV6-5 and TRBJ1-4; 9 bases fit TRBD1. The chain's CDR3 is CASRPDRGSGKLFF. As DNA, the CDR3 is TGTGCCAGCAGACCGGACAGGGGAAGTGGAAAACTGTTTTTT.